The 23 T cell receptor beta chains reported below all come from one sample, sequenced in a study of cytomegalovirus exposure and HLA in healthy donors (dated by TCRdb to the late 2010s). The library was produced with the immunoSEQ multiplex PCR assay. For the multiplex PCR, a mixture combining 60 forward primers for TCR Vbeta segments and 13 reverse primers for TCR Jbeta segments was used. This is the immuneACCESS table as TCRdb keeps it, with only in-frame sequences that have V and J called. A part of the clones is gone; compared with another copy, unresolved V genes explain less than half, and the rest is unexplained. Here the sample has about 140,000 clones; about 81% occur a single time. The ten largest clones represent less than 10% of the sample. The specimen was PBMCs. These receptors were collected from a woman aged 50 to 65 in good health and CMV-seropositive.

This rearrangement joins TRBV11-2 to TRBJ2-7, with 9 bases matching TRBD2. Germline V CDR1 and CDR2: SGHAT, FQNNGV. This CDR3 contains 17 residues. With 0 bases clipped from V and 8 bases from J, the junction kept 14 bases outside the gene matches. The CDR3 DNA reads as TGTGCCAGCAGCTTAGATTATATAGGTCTAGCGGGAACGCAGCAGTACTTC. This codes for CASSLDYIGLAGTQQYF. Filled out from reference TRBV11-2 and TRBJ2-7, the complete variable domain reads EAGVAQSPRYKIIEKRQSVAFWCNPISGHATLYWYQQILGQGPKLLIQFQNNGVVDDSQLPKDRFSAERLKGVDSTLKIQPAKLEDSAVYLCASSLDYIGLAGTQQYFGPGTRLTVT.

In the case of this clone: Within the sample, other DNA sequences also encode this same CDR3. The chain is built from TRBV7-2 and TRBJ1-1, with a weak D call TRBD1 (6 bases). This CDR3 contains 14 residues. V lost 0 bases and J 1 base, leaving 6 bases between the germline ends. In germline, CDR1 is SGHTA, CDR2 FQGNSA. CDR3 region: CASSLAGANTEAFF. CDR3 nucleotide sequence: TGTGCCAGCAGCTTAGCGGGGGCGAACACTGAAGCTTTCTTT.

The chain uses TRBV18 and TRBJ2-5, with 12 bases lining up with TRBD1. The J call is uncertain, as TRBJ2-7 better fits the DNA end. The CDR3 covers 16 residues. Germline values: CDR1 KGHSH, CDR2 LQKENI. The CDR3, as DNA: TGTGCCAGCTCACCACGGGGGGACAGGGGGCGAGTCGAGCAGTACTTC. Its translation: CASSPRGDRGRVEQYF.

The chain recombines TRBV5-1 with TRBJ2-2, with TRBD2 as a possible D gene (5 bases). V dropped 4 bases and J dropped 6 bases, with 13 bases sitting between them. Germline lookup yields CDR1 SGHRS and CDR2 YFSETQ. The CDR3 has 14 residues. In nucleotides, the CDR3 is TGCGCCAGCAGCCCCTCTACGGAGGCCGGGGAGCTGTTTTTT. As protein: CASSPSTEAGELFF.

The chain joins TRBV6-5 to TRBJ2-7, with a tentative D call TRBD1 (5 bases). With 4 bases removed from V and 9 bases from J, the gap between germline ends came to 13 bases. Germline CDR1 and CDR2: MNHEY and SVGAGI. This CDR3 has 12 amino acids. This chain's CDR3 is CASSLEWGGQYF. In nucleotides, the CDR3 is TGTGCCAGCAGTTTAGAGTGGGGCGGGCAGTACTTC.

The CDR3 region has the DNA TGTGCCAGCTCACCAATGACGGGAAACACTGAAGCTTTCTTT. It encodes CASSPMTGNTEAFF. The chain uses TRBV18 and TRBJ1-1; no definite D call. The V gene's germline CDR1 is KGHSH and CDR2 LQKENI. CDR3 length equals 14 residues. Trimming removed 2 bases at V and 2 bases at J, with 9 bases between.

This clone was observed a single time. This CDR3 reads CASSLSYEVLHTGELFF. The CDR3 DNA sequence: TGTGCCAGCAGCTTAAGTTACGAGGTCCTGCACACCGGGGAGCTGTTTTTT. The V gene is TRBV7-3, the J gene TRBJ2-2; D call uncertain. This CDR3 spans 17 amino acids. Trimming removed 1 base from V and 3 bases from J, with 15 bases in between. Germline CDR1 is SGHTA and CDR2 is FQGTGA. The full variable domain, its missing parts supplied by reference TRBV7-3 and TRBJ2-2, is GAGVSQTPSNKVTEKGKYVELRCDPISGHTALYWYRQSLGQGPEFLIYFQGTGAADDSGLPNDRFFAVRPEGSVSTLKIQRTERGDSAVYLCASSLSYEVLHTGELFFGEGSRLTVL.

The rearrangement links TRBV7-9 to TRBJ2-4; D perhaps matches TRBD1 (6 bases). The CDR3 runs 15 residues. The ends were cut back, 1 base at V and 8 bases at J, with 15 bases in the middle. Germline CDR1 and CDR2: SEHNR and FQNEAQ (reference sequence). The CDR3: CASSLVVRGLDIQYF. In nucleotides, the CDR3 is TGTGCCAGCAGCTTAGTCGTCAGGGGTTTGGACATTCAGTACTTC.

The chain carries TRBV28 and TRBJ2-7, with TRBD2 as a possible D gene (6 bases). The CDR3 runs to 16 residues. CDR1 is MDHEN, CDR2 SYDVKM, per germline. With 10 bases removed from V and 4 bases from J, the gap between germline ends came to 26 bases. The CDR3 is CATIAGGGAFVYEQYF. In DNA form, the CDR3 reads TGTGCCACCATCGCCGGGGGAGGAGCCTTCGTTTACGAGCAGTACTTC.

CDR3 nucleotides: TGTGCCAGCAGCTTAATATTGGAATCGGGGGAGCAGTTCTTC. This encodes CASSLILESGEQFF. The rearrangement joins TRBV7-2 to TRBJ2-1; a weak D match, TRBD2 (5 bases). The CDR3 length is 14 residues. The germline V gene encodes CDR1 SGHTA and CDR2 FQGNSA. V was trimmed by 2 bases and J by 10 bases, leaving 15 bases between them.

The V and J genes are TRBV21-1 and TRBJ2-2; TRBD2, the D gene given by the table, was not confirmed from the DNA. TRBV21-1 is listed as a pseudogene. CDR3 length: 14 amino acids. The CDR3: CASSKVSAIGELFF. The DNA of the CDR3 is TGTGCCAGCAGCAAAGTGTCTGCGATCGGGGAGCTGTTTTTT.

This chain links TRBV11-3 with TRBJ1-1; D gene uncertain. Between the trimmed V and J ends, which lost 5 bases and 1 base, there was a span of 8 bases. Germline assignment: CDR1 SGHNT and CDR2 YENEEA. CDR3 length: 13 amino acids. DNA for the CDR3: TGTGCCAGCAGCGTACAGACGAACACTGAAGCTTTCTTT. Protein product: CASSVQTNTEAFF.

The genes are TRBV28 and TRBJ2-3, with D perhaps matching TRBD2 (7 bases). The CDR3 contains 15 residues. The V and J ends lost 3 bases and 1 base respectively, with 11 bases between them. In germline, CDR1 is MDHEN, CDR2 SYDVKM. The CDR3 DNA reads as TGTGCCAGCAGTTTGGGGGGGGCCGGCACAGATACGCAGTATTTT. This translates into CASSLGGAGTDTQYF.

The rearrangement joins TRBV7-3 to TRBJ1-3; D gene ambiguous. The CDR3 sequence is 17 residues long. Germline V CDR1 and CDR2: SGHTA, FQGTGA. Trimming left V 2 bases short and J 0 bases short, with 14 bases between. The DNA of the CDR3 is TGTGCCAGCAGCTTATTGGGTCCAGGCCACTCTGGAAACACCATATATTTT. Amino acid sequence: CASSLLGPGHSGNTIYF. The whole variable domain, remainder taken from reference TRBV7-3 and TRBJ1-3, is GAGVSQTPSNKVTEKGKYVELRCDPISGHTALYWYRQSLGQGPEFLIYFQGTGAADDSGLPNDRFFAVRPEGSVSTLKIQRTERGDSAVYLCASSLLGPGHSGNTIYFGEGSWLTVV.

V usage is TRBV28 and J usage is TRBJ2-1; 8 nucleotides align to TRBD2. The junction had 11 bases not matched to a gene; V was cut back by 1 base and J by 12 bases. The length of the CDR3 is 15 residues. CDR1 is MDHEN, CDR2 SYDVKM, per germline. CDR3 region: CASSLSSSGRGGQFF. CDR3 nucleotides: TGTGCCAGCAGTTTATCGTCTAGCGGGCGTGGTGGGCAGTTCTTC. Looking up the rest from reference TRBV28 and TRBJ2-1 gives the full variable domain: DVKVTQSSRYLVKRTGEKVFLECVQDMDHENMFWYRQDPGLGLRLIYFSYDVKMKEKGDIPEGYSVSREKKERFSLILESASTNQTSMYLCASSLSSSGRGGQFFGPGTRLTVL.

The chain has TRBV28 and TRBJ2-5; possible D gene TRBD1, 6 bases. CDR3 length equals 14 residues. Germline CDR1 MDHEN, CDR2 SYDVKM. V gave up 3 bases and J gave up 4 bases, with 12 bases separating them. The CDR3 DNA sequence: TGTGCCAGCAGTTTTCAGGGGCAGACAGAGACCCAGTACTTC. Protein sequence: CASSFQGQTETQYF.

The chain's CDR3 is CAPLGAANTGELFF. The CDR3 DNA follows: TGTGCCCCCCTAGGAGCAGCGAACACCGGGGAGCTGTTTTTT. The V call is TRBV2, the J call TRBJ2-2; the D is unclear. Trimming removed 11 bases from V and 0 bases from J, with 13 bases in between. The CDR3 has 14 residues. Germline V gene sequence: CDR1 SNHLY, CDR2 FYNNEI.

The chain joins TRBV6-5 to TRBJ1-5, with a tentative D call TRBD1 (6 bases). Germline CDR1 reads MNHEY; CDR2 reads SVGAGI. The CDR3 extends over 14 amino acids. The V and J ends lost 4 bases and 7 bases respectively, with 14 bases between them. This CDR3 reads CASSLQGWEQPQHF. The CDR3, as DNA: TGTGCCAGCAGTTTACAGGGATGGGAGCAGCCCCAGCATTTT.

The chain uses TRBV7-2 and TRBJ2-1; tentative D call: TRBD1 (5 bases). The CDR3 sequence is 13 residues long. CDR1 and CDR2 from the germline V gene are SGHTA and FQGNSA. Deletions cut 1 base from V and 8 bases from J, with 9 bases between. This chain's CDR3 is CASSLDRYDEQFF. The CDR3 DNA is TGTGCCAGCAGCTTAGACAGGTACGATGAGCAGTTCTTC.

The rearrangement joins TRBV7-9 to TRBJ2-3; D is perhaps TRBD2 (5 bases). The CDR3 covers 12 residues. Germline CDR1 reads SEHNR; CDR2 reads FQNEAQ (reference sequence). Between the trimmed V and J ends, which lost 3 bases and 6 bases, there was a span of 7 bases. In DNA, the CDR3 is TGTGCCAGCAGCTTGGACTGGGATACGCAGTATTTT. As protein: CASSLDWDTQYF.

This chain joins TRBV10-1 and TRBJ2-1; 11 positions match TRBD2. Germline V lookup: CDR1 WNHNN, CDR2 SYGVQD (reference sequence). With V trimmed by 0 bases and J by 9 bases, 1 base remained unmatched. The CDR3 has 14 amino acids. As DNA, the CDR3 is TGCGCCAGCAGTGAGTCCCTAGCGGGAGGTGAGCAGTTCTTC. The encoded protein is CASSESLAGGEQFF.

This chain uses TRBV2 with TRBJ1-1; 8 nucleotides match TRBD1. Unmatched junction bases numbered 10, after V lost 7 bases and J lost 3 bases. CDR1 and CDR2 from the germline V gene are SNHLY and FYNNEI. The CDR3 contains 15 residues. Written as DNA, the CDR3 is TGTGCCAGCACCTTACAGGGGGTCTGGGACACTGAAGCTTTCTTT. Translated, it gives CASTLQGVWDTEAFF. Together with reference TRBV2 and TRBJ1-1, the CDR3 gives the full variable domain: EPEVTQTPSHQVTQMGQEVILRCVPISNHLYFYWYRQILGQKVEFLVSFYNNEISEKSEIFDDQFSVERPDGSNFTLKIRSTKLEDSAMYFCASTLQGVWDTEAFFGQGTRLTVV.

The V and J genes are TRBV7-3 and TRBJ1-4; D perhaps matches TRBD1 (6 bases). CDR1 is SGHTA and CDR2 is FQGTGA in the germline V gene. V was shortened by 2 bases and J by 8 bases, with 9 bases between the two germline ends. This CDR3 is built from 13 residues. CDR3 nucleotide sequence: TGTGCCAGCAGCTTAGGGCAGGGGGAAAAACTGTTTTTT. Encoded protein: CASSLGQGEKLFF.